This T cell receptor beta chain emerged from a study of cytomegalovirus exposure and HLA in healthy donors. This CDR3 is 14 amino acids long. V gave up 2 bases and J gave up 4 bases; unmatched junction bases: 4. Germline-derived CDR1 and CDR2 are SGHTS and YDEGEE. The PCR made use of 60 Vbeta and 13 Jbeta primers. Generated by immunoSEQ multiplex PCR, the TCRdb table keeps only in-frame clones and is missing some. The sample records about 120,000 clones, roughly 77% being singletons. This TCR derives from a man between 35 and 55 years old in good health and CMV-seronegative. The chain couples TRBV5-8 to TRBJ1-1; 8 bases agree with TRBD1. The sample comprised PBMCs. CDR3 amino acids: CASSLRQGRTEAFF. The CDR3 DNA reads TGTGCCAGCAGCTTAAGACAGGGGCGCACTGAAGCTTTCTTT.